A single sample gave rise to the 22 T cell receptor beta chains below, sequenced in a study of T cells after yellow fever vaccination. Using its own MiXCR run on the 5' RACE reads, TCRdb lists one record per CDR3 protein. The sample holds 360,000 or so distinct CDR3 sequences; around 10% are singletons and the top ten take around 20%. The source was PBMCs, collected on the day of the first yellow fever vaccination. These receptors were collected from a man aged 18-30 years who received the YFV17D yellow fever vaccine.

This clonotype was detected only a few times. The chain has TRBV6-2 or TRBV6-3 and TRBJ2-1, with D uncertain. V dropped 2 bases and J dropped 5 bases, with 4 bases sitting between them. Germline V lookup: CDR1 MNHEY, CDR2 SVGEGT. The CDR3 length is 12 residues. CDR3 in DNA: TGTGCCAGCAGTTACCCCCACAATGAGCAGTTCTTC. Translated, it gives CASSYPHNEQFF.

In DNA form, the CDR3 reads TGCAGCGTTGGGGAGCTATTCGATGAGCAGTTCTTC. It is translated as CSVGELFDEQFF. V gene TRBV29-1 combines with J gene TRBJ2-1; the D gene is possibly TRBD2 (5 bases). This CDR3 has 12 residues. The germline V and J ends were trimmed by 4 bases and 8 bases, with 12 bases remaining between them. Germline V gene data show CDR1 as SQVTM and CDR2 as ANQGSEA.

DNA for the CDR3: TGTGCCAGCACCATTGACAGGGAGCCCCAGCATTTT. This encodes CASTIDREPQHF. The chain employs TRBV2 and TRBJ1-5; 7 bases are a match to TRBD1. Trimming at V came to 7 bases and at J to 8 bases, leaving 5 bases not matched to a gene. Looked up from germline, CDR1 is SNHLY and CDR2 is FYNNEI. This CDR3 region has 12 residues.

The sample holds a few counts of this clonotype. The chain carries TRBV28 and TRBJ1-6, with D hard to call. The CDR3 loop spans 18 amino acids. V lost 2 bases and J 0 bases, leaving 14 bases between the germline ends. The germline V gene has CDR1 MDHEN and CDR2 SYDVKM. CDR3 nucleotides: TGTGCCAGCAGTTTAAACAAGCAGTTCAACTCCTATAATTCACCCCTCCACTTT. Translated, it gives CASSLNKQFNSYNSPLHF.

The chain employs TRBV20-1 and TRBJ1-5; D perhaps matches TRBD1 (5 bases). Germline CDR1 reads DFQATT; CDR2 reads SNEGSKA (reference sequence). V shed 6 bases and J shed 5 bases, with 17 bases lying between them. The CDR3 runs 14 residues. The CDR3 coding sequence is TGCAGTGCAACCGGGACCCTGGAGTATCAGCCCCAGCATTTT. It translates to CSATGTLEYQPQHF.

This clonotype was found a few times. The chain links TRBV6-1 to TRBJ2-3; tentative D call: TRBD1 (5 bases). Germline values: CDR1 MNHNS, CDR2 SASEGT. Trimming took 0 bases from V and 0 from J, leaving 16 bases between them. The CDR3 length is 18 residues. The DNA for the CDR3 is TGTGCCAGCAGTGAAGCGGGGCAGGCCTTTACTAGCACAGATACGCAGTATTTT. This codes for CASSEAGQAFTSTDTQYF.

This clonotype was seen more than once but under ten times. As DNA, the CDR3 is TGTGCCAGCAGCCAAGAAACCGGGAGCACAGATACGCAGTATTTT. As protein: CASSQETGSTDTQYF. The chain is built from TRBV4-2 and TRBJ2-3, with D uncertain. CDR1 is LGHNA and CDR2 is YNFKEQ in the germline V gene. Trimming removed 0 bases at V and 0 bases at J, with 7 bases between. CDR3 length: 15 residues.

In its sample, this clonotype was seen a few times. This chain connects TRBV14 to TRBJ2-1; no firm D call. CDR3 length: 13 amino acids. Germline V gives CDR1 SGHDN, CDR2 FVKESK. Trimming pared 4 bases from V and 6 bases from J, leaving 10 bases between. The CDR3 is CASSLTPINEQFF. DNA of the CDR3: TGTGCCAGCAGCCTAACGCCTATCAATGAGCAGTTCTTC.

The CDR3 DNA is TGCAGTGCTACGACTGATGAGCAGTTCTTC. Residues: CSATTDEQFF. The chain joins TRBV20-1 to TRBJ2-1; no firm D call. This CDR3 region has 10 residues. Trimming shortened V by 4 bases and J by 8 bases, and 6 bases separated the two germline ends. Germline CDR1 reads DFQATT; CDR2 reads SNEGSKA (reference sequence).

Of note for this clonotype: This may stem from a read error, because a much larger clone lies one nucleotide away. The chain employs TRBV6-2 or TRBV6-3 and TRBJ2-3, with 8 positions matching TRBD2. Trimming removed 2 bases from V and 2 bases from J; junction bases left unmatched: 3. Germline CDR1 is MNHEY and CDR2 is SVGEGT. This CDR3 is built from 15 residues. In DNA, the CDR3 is TGTGCCAGCAGTTACAACGGGGGGGCCACAGATACGCAGTATTTT. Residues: CASSYNGGATDTQYF.

CDR3 sequence: CSASRAGELFF. CDR3 bases: TGCAGTGCTAGTCGGGCCGGGGAGCTGTTTTTT. The rearrangement links TRBV20-1 to TRBJ2-2, with no clear D. Trimming removed 3 bases at V and 6 bases at J, with 5 bases between. The V gene's germline CDR1 is DFQATT and CDR2 SNEGSKA (reference sequence). The length of the CDR3 is 11 residues.

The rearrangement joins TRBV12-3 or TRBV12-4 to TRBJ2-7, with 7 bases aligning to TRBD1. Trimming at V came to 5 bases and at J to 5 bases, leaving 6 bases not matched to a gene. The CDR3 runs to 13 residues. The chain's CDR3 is CASSLGQANEQYF. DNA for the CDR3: TGTGCCAGCAGTCTAGGACAGGCTAACGAGCAGTACTTC.

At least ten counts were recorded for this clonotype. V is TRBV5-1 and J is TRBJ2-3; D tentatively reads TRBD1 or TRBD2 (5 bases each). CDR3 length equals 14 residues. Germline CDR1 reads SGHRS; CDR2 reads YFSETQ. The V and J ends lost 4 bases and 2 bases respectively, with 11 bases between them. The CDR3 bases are TGCGCCAGCAGCCCACAGGACTTCACAGATACGCAGTATTTT. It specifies CASSPQDFTDTQYF.

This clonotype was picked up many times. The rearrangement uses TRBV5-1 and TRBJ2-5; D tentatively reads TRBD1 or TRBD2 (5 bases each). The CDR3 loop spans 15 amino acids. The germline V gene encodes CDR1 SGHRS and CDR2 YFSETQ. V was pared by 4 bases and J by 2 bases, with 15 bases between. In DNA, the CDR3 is TGCGCCAGCAGCAAGGGCTCAGGGAGACAAGAGACCCAGTACTTC. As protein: CASSKGSGRQETQYF.

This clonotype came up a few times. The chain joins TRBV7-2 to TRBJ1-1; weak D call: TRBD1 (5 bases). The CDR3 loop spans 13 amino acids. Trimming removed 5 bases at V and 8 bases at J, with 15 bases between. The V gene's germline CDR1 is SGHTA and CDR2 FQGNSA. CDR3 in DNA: TGTGCCAGCAGCGGCCGGGGGGGGAGAGAAGCTTTCTTT. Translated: CASSGRGGREAFF.

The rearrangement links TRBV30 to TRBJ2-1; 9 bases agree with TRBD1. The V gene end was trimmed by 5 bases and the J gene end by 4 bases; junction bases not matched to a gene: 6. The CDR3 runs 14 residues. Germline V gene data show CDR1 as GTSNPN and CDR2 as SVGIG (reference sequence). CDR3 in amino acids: CAWAGTGFYNEQFF. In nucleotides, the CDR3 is TGTGCCTGGGCCGGGACAGGGTTTTACAATGAGCAGTTCTTC.

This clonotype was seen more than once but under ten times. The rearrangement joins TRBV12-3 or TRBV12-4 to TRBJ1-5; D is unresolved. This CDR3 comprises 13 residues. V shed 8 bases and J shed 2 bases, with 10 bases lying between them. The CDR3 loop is CASAEVGNQPQHF. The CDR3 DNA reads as TGTGCCAGCGCAGAGGTCGGCAATCAGCCCCAGCATTTT.

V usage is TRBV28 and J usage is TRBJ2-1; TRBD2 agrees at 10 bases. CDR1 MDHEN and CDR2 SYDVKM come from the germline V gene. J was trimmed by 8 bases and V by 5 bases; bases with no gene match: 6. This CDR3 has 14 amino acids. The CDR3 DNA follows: TGTGCCAGCAGTGAGCGGGGGGGTGTACATGAGCAGTTCTTC. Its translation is CASSERGGVHEQFF.

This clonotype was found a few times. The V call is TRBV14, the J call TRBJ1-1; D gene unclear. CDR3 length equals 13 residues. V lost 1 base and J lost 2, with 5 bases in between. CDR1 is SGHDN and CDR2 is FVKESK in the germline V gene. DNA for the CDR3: TGTGCCAGCAGCCAAGTTGCAAACACTGAAGCTTTCTTT. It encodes CASSQVANTEAFF.

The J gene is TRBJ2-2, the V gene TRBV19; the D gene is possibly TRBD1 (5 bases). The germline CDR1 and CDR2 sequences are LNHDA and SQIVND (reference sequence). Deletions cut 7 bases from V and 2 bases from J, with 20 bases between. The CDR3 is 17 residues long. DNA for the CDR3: TGTGCCAGTACCCTGATGGGGCTCGCTTCTAACACCGGGGAGCTGTTTTTT. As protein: CASTLMGLASNTGELFF.

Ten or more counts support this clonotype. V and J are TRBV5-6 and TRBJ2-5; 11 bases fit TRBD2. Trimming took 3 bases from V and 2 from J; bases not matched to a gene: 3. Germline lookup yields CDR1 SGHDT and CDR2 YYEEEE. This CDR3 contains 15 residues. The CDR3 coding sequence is TGTGCCAGCAGCTGGGGGACTAGCGGACAAGAGACCCAGTACTTC. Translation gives CASSWGTSGQETQYF.

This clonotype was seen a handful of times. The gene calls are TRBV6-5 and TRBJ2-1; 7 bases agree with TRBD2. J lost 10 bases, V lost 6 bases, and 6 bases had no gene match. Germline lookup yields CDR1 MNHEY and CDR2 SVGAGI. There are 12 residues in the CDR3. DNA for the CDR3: TGTGCCAGCAGCTTGACTAGCAAGGAGCAGTTCTTC. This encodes CASSLTSKEQFF.